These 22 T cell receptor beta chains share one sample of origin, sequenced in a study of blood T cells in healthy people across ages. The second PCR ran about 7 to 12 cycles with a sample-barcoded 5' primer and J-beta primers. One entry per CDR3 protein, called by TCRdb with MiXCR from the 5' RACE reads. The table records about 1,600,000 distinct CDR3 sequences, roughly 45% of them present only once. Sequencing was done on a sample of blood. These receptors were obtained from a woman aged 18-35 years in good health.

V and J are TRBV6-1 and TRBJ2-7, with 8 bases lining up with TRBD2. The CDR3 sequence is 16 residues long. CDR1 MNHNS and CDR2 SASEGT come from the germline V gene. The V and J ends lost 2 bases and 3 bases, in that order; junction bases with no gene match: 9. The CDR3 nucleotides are TGTGCCAGCAGTGAACGGGTTAGCGGGGCGAGCTACGAGCAGTACTTC. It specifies CASSERVSGASYEQYF.

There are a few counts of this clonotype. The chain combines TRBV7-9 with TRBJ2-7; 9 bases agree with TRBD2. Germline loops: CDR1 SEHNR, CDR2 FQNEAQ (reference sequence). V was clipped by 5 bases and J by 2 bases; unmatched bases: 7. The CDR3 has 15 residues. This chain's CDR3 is CASSPRLAETYEQYF. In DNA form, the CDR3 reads TGTGCCAGCAGCCCCCGACTAGCGGAAACCTACGAGCAGTACTTC. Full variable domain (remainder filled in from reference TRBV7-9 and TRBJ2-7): DTGVSQNPRHKITKRGQNVTFRCDPISEHNRLYWYRQTLGQGPEFLTYFQNEAQLEKSRLLSDRFSAERPKGSFSTLEIQRTEQGDSAMYLCASSPRLAETYEQYFGPGTRLTVT.

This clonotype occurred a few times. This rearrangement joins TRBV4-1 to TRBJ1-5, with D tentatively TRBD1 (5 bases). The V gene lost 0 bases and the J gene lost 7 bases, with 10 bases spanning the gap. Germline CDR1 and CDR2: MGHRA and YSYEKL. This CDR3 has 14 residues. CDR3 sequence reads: CASSQDREGQPQHF. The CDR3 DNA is TGCGCCAGCAGCCAAGACAGGGAAGGACAGCCCCAGCATTTT.

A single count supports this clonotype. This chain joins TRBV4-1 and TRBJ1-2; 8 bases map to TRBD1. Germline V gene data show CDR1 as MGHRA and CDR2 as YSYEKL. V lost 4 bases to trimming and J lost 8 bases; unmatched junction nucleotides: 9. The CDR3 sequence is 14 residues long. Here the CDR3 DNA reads TGCGCCAGCAGCCCAAATCAGGGGGCGTGGGGCTACACCTTC. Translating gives CASSPNQGAWGYTF.

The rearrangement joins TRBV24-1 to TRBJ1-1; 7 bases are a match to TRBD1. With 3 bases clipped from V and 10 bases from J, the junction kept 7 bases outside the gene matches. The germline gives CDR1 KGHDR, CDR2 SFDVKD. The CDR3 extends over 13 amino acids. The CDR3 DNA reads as TGTGCCACCAGTGATCCCTCGACAGGGTTAGCTTTCTTT. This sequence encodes CATSDPSTGLAFF.

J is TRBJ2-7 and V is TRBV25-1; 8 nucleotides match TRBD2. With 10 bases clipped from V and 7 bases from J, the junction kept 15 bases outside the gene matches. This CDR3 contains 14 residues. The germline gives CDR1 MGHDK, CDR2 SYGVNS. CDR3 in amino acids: CAISRGGPYNEQYF. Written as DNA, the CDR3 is TGTGCCATCAGCCGGGGGGGCCCCTACAATGAGCAGTACTTC.

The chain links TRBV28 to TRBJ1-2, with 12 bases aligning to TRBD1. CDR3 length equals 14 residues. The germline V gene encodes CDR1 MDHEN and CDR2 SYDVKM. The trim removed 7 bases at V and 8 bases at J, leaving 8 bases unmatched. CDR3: CASTSGTGGCGYTF. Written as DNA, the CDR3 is TGTGCCAGCACGTCCGGGACAGGGGGCTGCGGCTACACCTTC.

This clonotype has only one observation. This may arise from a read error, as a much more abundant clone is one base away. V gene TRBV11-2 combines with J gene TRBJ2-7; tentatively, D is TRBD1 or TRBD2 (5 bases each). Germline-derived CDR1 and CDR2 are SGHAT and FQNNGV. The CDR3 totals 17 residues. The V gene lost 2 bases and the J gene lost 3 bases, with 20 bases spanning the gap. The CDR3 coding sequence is TGTGCCAGCAGCTTAACAAGCTGGGGCCGGGAATACTACGAGCAGTACTTC. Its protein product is CASSLTSWGREYYEQYF.

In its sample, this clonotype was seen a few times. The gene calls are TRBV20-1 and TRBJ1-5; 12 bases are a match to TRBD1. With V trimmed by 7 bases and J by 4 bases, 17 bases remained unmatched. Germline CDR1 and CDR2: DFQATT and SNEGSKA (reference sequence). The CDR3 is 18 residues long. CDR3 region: CSGLTSGTGGLGNQPQHF. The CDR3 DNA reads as TGCAGTGGGCTCACGTCCGGGACAGGGGGCTTGGGGAATCAGCCCCAGCATTTT.

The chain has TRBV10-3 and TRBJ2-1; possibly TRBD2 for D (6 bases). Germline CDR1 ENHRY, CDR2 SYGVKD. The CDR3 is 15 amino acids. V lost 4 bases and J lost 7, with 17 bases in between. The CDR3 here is CAISAGERTGNEQFF. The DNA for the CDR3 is TGTGCCATCAGTGCGGGGGAAAGAACGGGGAATGAGCAGTTCTTC.

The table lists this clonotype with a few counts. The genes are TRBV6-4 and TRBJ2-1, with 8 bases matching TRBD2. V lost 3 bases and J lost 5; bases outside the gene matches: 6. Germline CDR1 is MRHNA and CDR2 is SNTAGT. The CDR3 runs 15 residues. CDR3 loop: CASSEGGRTNNEQFF. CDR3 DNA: TGTGCCAGCAGTGAGGGCGGGAGGACTAACAATGAGCAGTTCTTC.

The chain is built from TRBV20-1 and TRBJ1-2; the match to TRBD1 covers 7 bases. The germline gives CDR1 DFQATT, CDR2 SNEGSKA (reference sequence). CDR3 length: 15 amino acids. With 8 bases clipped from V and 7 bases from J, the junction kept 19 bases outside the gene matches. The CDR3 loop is CSTRRANSGTVGYTF. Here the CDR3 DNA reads TGCAGTACTCGTCGCGCCAACTCCGGGACAGTTGGCTACACCTTC.

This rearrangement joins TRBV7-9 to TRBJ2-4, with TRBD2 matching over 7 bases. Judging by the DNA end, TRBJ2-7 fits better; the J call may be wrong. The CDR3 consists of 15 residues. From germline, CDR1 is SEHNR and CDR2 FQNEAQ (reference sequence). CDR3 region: CASSLGGGELREQYF. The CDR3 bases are TGTGCCAGCAGCTTAGGTGGGGGGGAATTACGCGAGCAGTACTTC.

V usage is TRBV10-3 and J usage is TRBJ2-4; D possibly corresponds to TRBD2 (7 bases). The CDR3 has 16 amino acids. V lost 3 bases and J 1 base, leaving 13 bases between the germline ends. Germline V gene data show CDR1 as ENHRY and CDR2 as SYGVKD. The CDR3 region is CAISDTAGAAKNIQYF. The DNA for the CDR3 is TGTGCCATCAGTGATACGGCGGGGGCGGCCAAAAACATTCAGTACTTC.

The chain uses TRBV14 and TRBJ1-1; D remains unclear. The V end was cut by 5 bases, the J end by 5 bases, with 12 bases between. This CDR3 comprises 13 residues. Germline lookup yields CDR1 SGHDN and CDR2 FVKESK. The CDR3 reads CASSVTLGTEAFF. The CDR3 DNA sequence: TGTGCCAGCAGCGTAACCCTGGGGACTGAAGCTTTCTTT.

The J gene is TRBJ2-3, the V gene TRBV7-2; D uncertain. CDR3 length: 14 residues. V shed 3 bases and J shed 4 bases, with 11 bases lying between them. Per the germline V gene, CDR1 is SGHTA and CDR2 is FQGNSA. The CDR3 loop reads CASSFRMASDTQYF. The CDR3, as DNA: TGTGCCAGCAGCTTTAGAATGGCCTCAGATACGCAGTATTTT.

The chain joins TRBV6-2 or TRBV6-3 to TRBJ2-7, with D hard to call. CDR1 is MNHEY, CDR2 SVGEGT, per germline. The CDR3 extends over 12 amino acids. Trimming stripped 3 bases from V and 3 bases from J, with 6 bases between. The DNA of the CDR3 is TGTGCCAGCAGTTATACATACTACGAGCAGTACTTC. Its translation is CASSYTYYEQYF.

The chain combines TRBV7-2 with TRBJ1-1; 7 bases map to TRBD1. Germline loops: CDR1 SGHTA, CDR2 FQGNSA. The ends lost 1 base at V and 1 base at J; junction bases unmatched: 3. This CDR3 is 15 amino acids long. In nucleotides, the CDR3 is TGTGCCAGCAGCTTAGAGGGGGCGAAGAACACTGAAGCTTTCTTT. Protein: CASSLEGAKNTEAFF.

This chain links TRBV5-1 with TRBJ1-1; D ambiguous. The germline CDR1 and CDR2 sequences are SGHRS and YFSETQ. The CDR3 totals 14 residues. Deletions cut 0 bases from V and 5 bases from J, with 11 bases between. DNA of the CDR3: TGCGCCAGCAGCTTGGATCGGATGGGGACTGAAGCTTTCTTT. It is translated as CASSLDRMGTEAFF.

The CDR3, as DNA: TGTGCCAGCACTCTCGGACTAGACGGCGATGAGCAGTTCTTC. This gives the protein CASTLGLDGDEQFF. The chain joins TRBV2 to TRBJ2-1; 7 bases match TRBD2. The length of the CDR3 is 14 residues. The V gene's germline CDR1 is SNHLY and CDR2 FYNNEI. Trimming took 7 bases from V and 8 from J; bases not matched to a gene: 11.

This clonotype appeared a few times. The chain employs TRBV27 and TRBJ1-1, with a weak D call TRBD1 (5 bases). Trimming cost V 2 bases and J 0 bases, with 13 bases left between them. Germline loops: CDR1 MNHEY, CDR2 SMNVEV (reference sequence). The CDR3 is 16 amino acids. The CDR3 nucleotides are TGTGCCAGCAGTTTACGGGGAGGGGCTATGAACACTGAAGCTTTCTTT. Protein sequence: CASSLRGGAMNTEAFF.

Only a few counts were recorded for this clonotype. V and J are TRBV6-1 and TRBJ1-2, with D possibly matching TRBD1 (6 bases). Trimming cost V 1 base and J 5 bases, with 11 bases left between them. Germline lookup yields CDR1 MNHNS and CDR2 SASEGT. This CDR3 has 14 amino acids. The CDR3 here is CASSEGRGTYGYTF. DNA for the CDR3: TGTGCCAGCAGTGAAGGTCGGGGGACATATGGCTACACCTTC.